Shown below are 24 T cell receptor beta chains from a single sample sequenced in a study of T cells in Graves' hyperthyroidism and ophthalmopathy. The CDR3 regions of TCR beta were amplified from RNA transcripts. The study used the HTBI primer set for a first-round RT-PCR of the TCR CDR3. TCRdb independently ran MiXCR on the multiplex PCR reads; one entry per CDR3 protein. The repertoire has about 400,000 distinct CDR3 sequences, 15% of them found once; the top ten carry roughly a fifth. Sequenced sample: blood. The receptors come from a woman between 55 and 75 years old with Graves' ophthalmopathy.

This clonotype showed up many times. The V gene is TRBV20-1, the J gene TRBJ2-7; 10 nucleotides agree with TRBD2. The CDR3 extends over 14 amino acids. The germline V gene has CDR1 DFQATT and CDR2 SNEGSKA (reference sequence). V lost 5 bases and J lost 2; bases outside the gene matches: 6. CDR3 in DNA: TGCAGTGCTCCCCCTAGCGGGAGAGCCTACGAGCAGTACTTC. Translation gives CSAPPSGRAYEQYF.

The V and J genes are TRBV7-2 and TRBJ2-1; TRBD2 aligns across 15 bases. The CDR3 spans 16 residues. CDR1 is SGHTA and CDR2 is FQGNSA in the germline V gene. V was pared by 3 bases and J by 8 bases, with 5 bases of the junction left unmatched. In DNA, the CDR3 is TGTGCCAGCAGCTTGGTGAGGACTAGCGGGAGGGATGAGCAGTTCTTC. Protein product: CASSLVRTSGRDEQFF. Together with reference TRBV7-2 and TRBJ2-1, the CDR3 gives the full variable domain: GAGVSQSPSNKVTEKGKDVELRCDPISGHTALYWYRQSLGQGLEFLIYFQGNSAPDKSGLPSDRFSAERTGGSVSTLTIQRTQQEDSAVYLCASSLVRTSGRDEQFFGPGTRLTVL.

The chain employs TRBV9 and TRBJ2-1; 9 nucleotides agree with TRBD2. The ends lost 0 bases at V and 4 bases at J; junction bases unmatched: 2. Germline-derived CDR1 and CDR2 are SGDLS and YYNGEE. This CDR3 is 15 amino acids long. The CDR3 DNA reads TGTGCCAGCAGCGTAGATAGCGGGAGTTACAATGAGCAGTTCTTC. It encodes CASSVDSGSYNEQFF.

Here the CDR3 reads CASSRQGAAEAFF. Written as DNA, the CDR3 is TGTGCCAGCAGCCGACAGGGGGCCGCTGAAGCTTTCTTT. The chain recombines TRBV5-6 with TRBJ1-1; TRBD1 aligns across 10 bases. V gave up 4 bases and J gave up 6 bases; unmatched junction bases: 3. This CDR3 contains 13 residues. CDR1 and CDR2 from the germline V gene are SGHDT and YYEEEE. The full variable domain, with the rest looked up from reference TRBV5-6 and TRBJ1-1, is DAGVTQSPTHLIKTRGQQVTLRCSPKSGHDTVSWYQQALGQGPQFIFQYYEEEERQRGNFPDRFSGHQFPNYSSELNVNALLLGDSALYLCASSRQGAAEAFFGQGTRLTVV.

This clonotype occurred many times. The chain carries TRBV7-2 and TRBJ2-5; TRBD2 aligns across 9 bases. V was clipped by 5 bases and J by 5 bases; unmatched bases: 6. In germline, CDR1 is SGHTA, CDR2 FQGNSA. CDR3 size: 14 residues. This CDR3 is CASSTAGGPETQYF. CDR3 sequence (DNA): TGTGCCAGCAGCACGGCGGGAGGGCCTGAGACCCAGTACTTC.

This clonotype was detected many times. The V call is TRBV27, the J call TRBJ2-7; D ambiguous. CDR3 length: 14 residues. Trimming left V 6 bases short and J 2 bases short, with 14 bases between. Germline loops: CDR1 MNHEY, CDR2 SMNVEV (reference sequence). DNA for the CDR3: TGTGCCAGCAGCCCCCCGGTGGCCCCCTACGAGCAGTACTTC. This codes for CASSPPVAPYEQYF.

The table lists this clonotype with a few counts. The rearrangement joins TRBV5-4 to TRBJ2-5, with D perhaps matching TRBD1 or TRBD2 (5 bases each). CDR3 size: 15 residues. CDR1 is SGHNT, CDR2 YYREEE, per germline (reference sequence). V gave up 0 bases and J gave up 5 bases, with 14 bases separating them. In DNA, the CDR3 is TGTGCCAGCAGCTTGGCCCCCAGGGAGAGGGAGACCCAGTACTTC. Translating it yields CASSLAPRERETQYF. The full variable domain, with the rest looked up from reference TRBV5-4 and TRBJ2-5, is ETGVTQSPTHLIKTRGQQVTLRCSSQSGHNTVSWYQQALGQGPQFIFQYYREEENGRGNFPPRFSGLQFPNYSSELNVNALELDDSALYLCASSLAPRERETQYFGPGTRLLVL.

This clonotype was observed many times. The chain combines TRBV20-1 with TRBJ1-1; D might be TRBD1 (5 bases). The CDR3 runs to 14 residues. Trimming left V 6 bases short and J 0 bases short, with 14 bases between. In germline, CDR1 is DFQATT, CDR2 SNEGSKA (reference sequence). The CDR3 nucleotides are TGCAGTGCCCTCAGGGTCGGGGTGAACACTGAAGCTTTCTTT. Its protein is CSALRVGVNTEAFF.

There are many counts of this clonotype. The rearrangement links TRBV5-1 to TRBJ2-2, with 14 bases matching TRBD2. CDR3 length equals 18 residues. V dropped 3 bases and J dropped 1; count of bases not matched to a gene: 5. Looked up from germline, CDR1 is SGHRS and CDR2 is YFSETQ. The CDR3 region is CASSWGLAGVGNTGELFF. CDR3 nucleotide sequence: TGCGCCAGCAGCTGGGGACTAGCGGGAGTCGGGAACACCGGGGAGCTGTTTTTT.

The genes are TRBV6-1 and TRBJ2-5, with a tentative D call TRBD2 (6 bases). V lost 6 bases to trimming and J lost 4 bases, with 24 bases between them. The CDR3 is 17 amino acids. Germline values: CDR1 MNHNS, CDR2 SASEGT. The CDR3 sequence: CASSQVSSRRAVETQYF. The CDR3 DNA reads as TGTGCCAGCAGCCAAGTGTCTAGCAGGAGGGCCGTAGAGACCCAGTACTTC.

The chain employs TRBV7-9 and TRBJ2-5; 7 positions agree with TRBD2. This CDR3 contains 14 residues. In germline, CDR1 is SEHNR, CDR2 FQNEAQ (reference sequence). V shed 4 bases, J shed 5 bases, and the junction held 7 bases outside the gene matches. The CDR3 protein is CASSSGLVSETQYF. CDR3 nucleotides: TGTGCCAGCAGCTCCGGACTAGTCAGTGAGACCCAGTACTTC.

This clonotype was detected ten times or more. The chain is built from TRBV20-1 and TRBJ2-2; no reliable D call. The CDR3 is 16 residues long. Germline V lookup: CDR1 DFQATT, CDR2 SNEGSKA (reference sequence). V was cut by 6 bases and J by 5 bases, with 22 bases left in between. CDR3 sequence: CSAVGVEGPETGELFF. For the CDR3, the DNA is TGCAGTGCCGTAGGCGTGGAAGGACCAGAAACCGGGGAGCTGTTTTTT.

This chain joins TRBV28 and TRBJ2-1, with D perhaps given as TRBD1 or TRBD2 (7 bases each). CDR3 length: 18 residues. Germline loops: CDR1 MDHEN, CDR2 SYDVKM. V was pared by 5 bases and J by 13 bases, with 33 bases between. The CDR3 nucleotides read TGTGCCAGCAGTCCTTGGGGGAGGGGGCGCGGTAAGGGCCTCGGTCAGTTCTTC. Protein: CASSPWGRGRGKGLGQFF.

This clonotype was observed a handful of times. The V gene is TRBV19, the J gene TRBJ2-3, with no clear D. The CDR3 has 16 residues. CDR1 and CDR2 (germline): LNHDA, SQIVND (reference sequence). Trimming removed 10 bases from V and 0 bases from J, with 20 bases in between. The CDR3 region has the DNA TGTGCCACCTCCTTCGGGCAGAGCCAGAGCACAGATACGCAGTATTTT. This sequence encodes CATSFGQSQSTDTQYF.

A single count supports this clonotype. The V gene is TRBV11-1, the J gene TRBJ2-1; 12 bases are a match to TRBD2. The V gene's germline CDR1 is SGHAT and CDR2 FQDESV (reference sequence). Trimming removed 1 base from V and 13 bases from J; junction bases left unmatched: 11. The CDR3 length is 16 residues. As DNA, the CDR3 is TGTGCCAGCAGCTTAGGACTAGCGGGAGTGCTGGTTCGACAGTTCTTC. It codes for CASSLGLAGVLVRQFF.

This clonotype was seen more than once but under ten times. V gene TRBV27 combines with J gene TRBJ1-4; maybe TRBD1 (6 bases). Deletions cut 4 bases from V and 8 bases from J, with 17 bases between. There are 15 residues in the CDR3. CDR1 is MNHEY and CDR2 is SMNVEV in the germline V gene (reference sequence). CDR3 coding DNA: TGTGCCAGCAGTTATACAGGGACACAGCCGGAAAAACTGTTTTTT. As protein: CASSYTGTQPEKLFF.

The genes are TRBV2 and TRBJ1-2; 9 bases are shared with TRBD1. The trim removed 6 bases at V and 8 bases at J, leaving 7 bases unmatched. Per the germline V gene, CDR1 is SNHLY and CDR2 is FYNNEI. This CDR3 is built from 13 residues. CDR3 DNA: TGTGCCAGCAGGGACAGGGGTTTGGGCGGCTACACCTTC. Protein sequence: CASRDRGLGGYTF.

This clonotype was detected ten times or more. The chain carries TRBV6-6 and TRBJ2-7, with no clear D. Trimming removed 0 bases from V and 4 bases from J, with 16 bases in between. CDR3 size: 16 residues. The V gene's germline CDR1 is MNHNY and CDR2 SVGAGI (reference sequence). The CDR3 loop is CASSYSSGQSPYEQYF. For the CDR3, the DNA is TGTGCCAGCAGTTACTCGTCCGGGCAATCCCCTTACGAGCAGTACTTC.

In its sample, this clonotype was seen many times. The chain is built from TRBV20-1 and TRBJ2-1, with 9 bases fitting TRBD2. J lost 5 bases, V lost 4 bases, and 12 bases had no gene match. Germline V CDR1 and CDR2: DFQATT, SNEGSKA (reference sequence). The CDR3 runs to 16 residues. The CDR3 DNA reads as TGCAGTGCTATACTGTTAGCGGGAGCTGTAAACAATGAGCAGTTCTTC. Amino acids: CSAILLAGAVNNEQFF.

The chain combines TRBV24-1 with TRBJ1-5; 7 bases are a match to TRBD1. V was clipped by 3 bases and J by 1 base; unmatched bases: 5. This CDR3 is 16 amino acids long. Looked up from germline, CDR1 is KGHDR and CDR2 is SFDVKD. CDR3 DNA sequence: TGTGCCACCAGTGATCCTAGACAGGGAAGCAATCAGCCCCAGCATTTT. Encoded protein: CATSDPRQGSNQPQHF.

This clonotype occurred many times. V is TRBV20-1 and J is TRBJ2-3, with 9 bases that match TRBD2. V shed 6 bases, J shed 1 base, and the junction held 5 bases outside the gene matches. Germline V gene sequence: CDR1 DFQATT, CDR2 SNEGSKA (reference sequence). This CDR3 has 14 amino acids. This CDR3 is CSAQREARTDTQYF. The CDR3 nucleotides are TGCAGTGCCCAGCGGGAGGCCCGCACAGATACGCAGTATTTT.

This clonotype was detected only a few times. The chain combines TRBV20-1 with TRBJ1-1, with 8 positions matching TRBD1. The CDR3 totals 15 residues. The germline V gene encodes CDR1 DFQATT and CDR2 SNEGSKA (reference sequence). Trimming at V came to 2 bases and at J to 4 bases, leaving 9 bases not matched to a gene. CDR3 residues: CSARSPQGASTEAFF. CDR3 in DNA: TGCAGTGCTAGATCCCCCCAGGGGGCCAGCACTGAAGCTTTCTTT.

This clonotype was observed at least ten times. The chain employs TRBV2 and TRBJ1-1; possible D gene TRBD1, 5 bases. CDR1 is SNHLY and CDR2 is FYNNEI in the germline V gene. This CDR3 is 13 amino acids long. V lost 6 bases and J 1 base, leaving 9 bases between the germline ends. The CDR3 DNA follows: TGTGCCAGCAGGAGGCAGGGGAACACTGAAGCTTTCTTT. This translates into CASRRQGNTEAFF.

The V call is TRBV7-9, the J call TRBJ2-1, with unresolved D. The germline V and J ends were trimmed by 0 bases and 6 bases, with 9 bases remaining between them. The germline V gene has CDR1 SEHNR and CDR2 FQNEAQ (reference sequence). This CDR3 region has 14 residues. In DNA, the CDR3 is TGTGCCAGCAGCTTAGCTGGAGCGCCCAATGAGCAGTTCTTC. Its protein product is CASSLAGAPNEQFF.